There are a few counts of the clone carrying this T cell receptor beta chain. Its antigen is unidentified. The sample belongs to a study of CD8 T cells in ankylosing spondylitis. CDR3 length: 14 amino acids. Germline CDR1 and CDR2: SNHLY and FYNNEI. Trimming took off 6 bases at V and 1 base at J, with 12 bases between the two ends. Findings and caveats of the study: Ankylosing spondylitis blood seemed to carry a telltale TCR beta motif made of about 8 highly homologous variants.

Quantitative 5'-RACE with molecular barcodes produced the TCR beta libraries. TCRdb reprocessed the 5' RACE reads with MiXCR, giving one entry per CDR3 protein. The table shows 450,000 or so distinct CDR3 sequences, with 25% to 30% occurring only once. Sequencing was carried out using blood, either unsorted or a sorted T cell fraction (not recorded which). This TCR was sampled from a male donor with ankylosing spondylitis. V is TRBV2 and J is TRBJ1-1; D is undetermined. The CDR3 nucleotides are TGTGCCAGCAGAAACTTCAGAGCGAACACTGAAGCTTTCTTT. Protein sequence: CASRNFRANTEAFF. Full variable domain (remainder filled in from reference TRBV2 and TRBJ1-1): EPEVTQTPSHQVTQMGQEVILRCVPISNHLYFYWYRQILGQKVEFLVSFYNNEISEKSEIFDDQFSVERPDGSNFTLKIRSTKLEDSAMYFCASRNFRANTEAFFGQGTRLTVV.